One TCR beta chain is described in this entry. Its antigen is unidentified. This likely comes from a read error, as the CDR3 has no conserved phenylalanine or tryptophan at its end. TCRB libraries came from RNA via three nested multiplex PCR rounds. TCRB-specific cDNA synthesis used around 550 ng of total RNA. TCRdb fed the multiplex PCR reads into MiXCR, producing one record per CDR3 protein. The sample shows about 32,000 distinct CDR3 sequences, roughly two thirds of them seen only once. CDR1 is SGHNT and CDR2 is YYREEE in the germline V gene (reference sequence). CDR3 size: 16 residues. The entry originates in a study of tumor-infiltrating lymphocytes in glioblastoma multiforme. Notes on the study in general: RNA-based TCR sequencing may distort clone frequencies, since cells carry unequal TCR transcript numbers.

V is TRBV5-4 and J is TRBJ1-6; possibly TRBD1 for D (5 bases). The receptor's source is a male donor with glioblastoma. Sequencing used brain tumor tissue. The CDR3 spells CASSESGRSYNSLLHL. CDR3 sequence (DNA): TGTGCCAGCAGCGAGTCAGGGAGGTCCTATAATTCACTCCTCCACTTG.